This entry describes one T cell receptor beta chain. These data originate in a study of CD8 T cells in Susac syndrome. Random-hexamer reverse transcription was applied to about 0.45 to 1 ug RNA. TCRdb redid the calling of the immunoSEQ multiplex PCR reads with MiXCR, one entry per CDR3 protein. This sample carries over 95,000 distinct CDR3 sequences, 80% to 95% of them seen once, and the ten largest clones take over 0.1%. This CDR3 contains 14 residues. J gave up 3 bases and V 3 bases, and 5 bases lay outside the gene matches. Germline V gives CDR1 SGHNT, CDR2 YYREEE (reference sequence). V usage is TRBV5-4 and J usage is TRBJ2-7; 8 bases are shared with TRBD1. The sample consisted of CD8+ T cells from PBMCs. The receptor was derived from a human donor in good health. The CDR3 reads CASSSGQAIYEQYF. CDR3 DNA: TGTGCCAGCAGCTCGGGACAGGCAATCTACGAGCAGTACTTC.